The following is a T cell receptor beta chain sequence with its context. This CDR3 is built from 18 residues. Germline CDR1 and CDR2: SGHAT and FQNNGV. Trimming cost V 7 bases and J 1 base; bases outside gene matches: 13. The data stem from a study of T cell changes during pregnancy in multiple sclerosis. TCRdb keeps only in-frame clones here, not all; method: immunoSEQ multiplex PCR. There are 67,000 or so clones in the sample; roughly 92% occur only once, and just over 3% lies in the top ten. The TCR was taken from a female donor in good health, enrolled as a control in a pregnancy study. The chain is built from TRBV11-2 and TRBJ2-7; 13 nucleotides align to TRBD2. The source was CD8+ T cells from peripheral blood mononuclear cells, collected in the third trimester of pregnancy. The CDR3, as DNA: TGTGCCAGCACCGAGGGGACTAGCGGGGCGATATTATCCTACGAGCAGTACTTC. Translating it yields CASTEGTSGAILSYEQYF.